The entry below gives a single TCR beta chain sequence along with its context. The PCR used 52 TRBV and 13 TRBJ primers. Sequenced by immunoSEQ multiplex PCR; TCRdb stores in-frame clones only, minus some. This table holds over 9,000 clones, over 75% found once. The source of the sample is a study of regulatory T cells. V was pared by 0 bases and J by 4 bases, with 9 bases between. Germline CDR1 is MNHEY and CDR2 is SMNVEV (reference sequence). The CDR3 sequence is 14 residues long. The TCR originated in a person in their late teens or twenties with CD3G deficiency. This chain joins TRBV27 and TRBJ1-1; tentatively, D is TRBD1 (6 bases). The sequencing input was CD8+ T cells sorted from blood. The CDR3, as DNA: TGTGCCAGCAGTTTATCACCAGGGGCCACTGAAGCTTTCTTT. Protein: CASSLSPGATEAFF.